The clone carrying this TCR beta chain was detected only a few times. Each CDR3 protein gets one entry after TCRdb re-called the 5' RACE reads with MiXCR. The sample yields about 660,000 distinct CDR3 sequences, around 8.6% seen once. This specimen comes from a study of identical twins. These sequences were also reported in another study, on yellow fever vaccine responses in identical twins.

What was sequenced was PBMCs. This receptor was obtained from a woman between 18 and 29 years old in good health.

CDR3 sequence: CASRRTGTPLDTEAFF. The CDR3 nucleotides read TGCGCCAGCAGAAGGACCGGGACCCCCTTGGACACTGAAGCTTTCTTT. The gene calls are TRBV5-1 and TRBJ1-1; perhaps TRBD1 as D (5 bases). Germline CDR1 SGHRS, CDR2 YFSETQ. CDR3 size: 16 residues. Trimming shortened V by 5 bases and J by 3 bases, and 20 bases separated the two germline ends.